The T cell receptor beta chain under discussion was sequenced for a study of T cell responses to AZD1222 COVID-19 vaccine. Findings of the study overall: Breadth and depth of Spike-specific TCRs rose after two AZD1222 doses.

Produced via immunoSEQ multiplex PCR; TCRdb's table is partial and in-frame only. The sample contains 30,000 to 35,000 clones, roughly 92% of which appear only once. Worth noting for this clone: Its antigen remains unknown.

Germline assignment: CDR1 SGDLS and CDR2 YYNGEE. The ends were cut back, 3 bases at V and 0 bases at J, with 7 bases in the middle. The CDR3 has 14 amino acids. This rearrangement joins TRBV9 to TRBJ2-1; no clear D gene. Sequencing used peripheral blood, obtained on day 0 of AZD1222 vaccination. This TCR came from an adult in good health. The CDR3 DNA follows: TGTGCCAGCAGCGGAACGAGCTCCTACAATGAGCAGTTCTTC. It codes for CASSGTSSYNEQFF.